Listed here are 30 T cell receptor beta chains from one sample, sequenced in a study of T cells in Graves' hyperthyroidism and ophthalmopathy. Amplification targeted TCR beta CDR3 regions from RNA transcripts. When the TCR CDR3 underwent first-round RT-PCR, the HTBI primer set was used. MiXCR, applied by TCRdb to the multiplex PCR reads, yields one record per CDR3 protein. This table holds some 350,000 distinct CDR3 sequences, approximately 25% found once. The sequencing input was blood. The receptors were gathered from a man aged 50-60 years with Graves' hyperthyroidism.

At least ten counts were recorded for this clonotype. V is TRBV12-3 or TRBV12-4 and J is TRBJ2-3; 11 nucleotides match TRBD2. The CDR3 totals 17 residues. V was clipped by 3 bases and J by 7 bases; unmatched bases: 12. As DNA, the CDR3 is TGTGCCAGCAGTTTCGAGGTCCTAGCGGGAGGAGGAAATACGCAGTATTTT. Protein: CASSFEVLAGGGNTQYF.

This rearrangement joins TRBV12-5 to TRBJ1-4, with D tentatively TRBD1 (5 bases). V gave up 0 bases and J gave up 7 bases, with 9 bases separating them. Germline values: CDR1 LGHNT, CDR2 FRNRAP. This CDR3 has 14 residues. This CDR3 is CASGLVPGGEKLFF. DNA of the CDR3: TGTGCTAGTGGTTTGGTACCGGGGGGTGAAAAACTGTTTTTT.

The chain uses TRBV11-3 and TRBJ2-7, with TRBD1 identical over 8 bases. The CDR3 length is 15 residues. Per germline, CDR1 SGHNT and CDR2 YENEEA. With V trimmed by 5 bases and J by 2 bases, 8 bases remained unmatched. The CDR3 nucleotides are TGTGCCAGCAGCGACCGGACAGGGAGTACCTACGAGCAGTACTTC. Its translation: CASSDRTGSTYEQYF.

The chain links TRBV20-1 to TRBJ2-5, with 16 positions matching TRBD2. Germline trimming cut 6 bases from V and 9 bases from J; bases unmatched to any gene: 7. Germline CDR1 and CDR2: DFQATT and SNEGSKA (reference sequence). The CDR3 sequence is 14 residues long. The CDR3 DNA reads as TGCAGTGCGCACGGGACTAGCGGGGGGGCCGCCCAGTACTTC. It codes for CSAHGTSGGAAQYF.

This clonotype was seen at least ten times. The rearrangement links TRBV7-9 to TRBJ2-7, with D perhaps matching TRBD2 (5 bases). The V gene's germline CDR1 is SEHNR and CDR2 FQNEAQ (reference sequence). The germline V and J ends were trimmed by 1 base and 7 bases, with 17 bases remaining between them. There are 15 residues in the CDR3. The CDR3 coding sequence is TGTGCCAGCAGCTTAGACCCAGAATCACTAGGGGAGCAGTACTTC. Amino acid sequence: CASSLDPESLGEQYF.

This clonotype was found a few times. The V gene is TRBV12-3 or TRBV12-4, the J gene TRBJ2-2, with TRBD2 as a possible D gene (6 bases). V was shortened by 3 bases and J by 0 bases, with 11 bases between the two germline ends. The CDR3 length is 16 residues. CDR3 region: CASSFGGTTNTGELFF. CDR3 in DNA: TGTGCCAGCAGTTTCGGCGGGACCACGAACACCGGGGAGCTGTTTTTT.

In this sample, this clonotype turned up many times. This chain joins TRBV27 and TRBJ1-6; D uncertain. The germline gives CDR1 MNHEY, CDR2 SMNVEV (reference sequence). The CDR3 extends over 16 amino acids. V was shortened by 3 bases and J by 0 bases, with 9 bases between the two germline ends. The DNA of the CDR3 is TGTGCCAGCAGTTTCGCACAGAGCTCCTATAATTCACCCCTCCACTTT. Protein: CASSFAQSSYNSPLHF.

The V and J genes are TRBV19 and TRBJ1-1; 7 bases are shared with TRBD1. The CDR3 length is 15 residues. Germline V gives CDR1 LNHDA, CDR2 SQIVND (reference sequence). The V and J ends lost 7 bases and 0 bases, in that order; junction bases with no gene match: 8. CDR3 DNA: TGTGCCAGTAAGGAGACAGGGTTCATGAACACTGAAGCTTTCTTT. Protein product: CASKETGFMNTEAFF.

The chain has TRBV6-1 and TRBJ1-3; D remains unclear. V lost 6 bases and J lost 4, with 10 bases in between. The CDR3 totals 13 residues. Germline V CDR1 and CDR2: MNHNS, SASEGT. The chain's CDR3 is CASRGGRGNTIYF. DNA for the CDR3: TGTGCCAGCAGAGGAGGGCGCGGAAACACCATATATTTT.

A remark on this clonotype: A junction end diverges from the germline sequence, so it may reflect a read error. The chain couples TRBV12-3 or TRBV12-4 to TRBJ2-5; 9 bases line up with TRBD2. The CDR3 is 14 amino acids. CDR3 sequence (DNA): TGTGCCAGCAGTATAGCGGGAGTTGAAGAGACCCAGTACTTC. Translated: CASSIAGVEETQYF.

This chain joins TRBV9 and TRBJ2-7; 11 bases match TRBD2. The CDR3 spans 17 residues. Germline V CDR1 and CDR2: SGDLS, YYNGEE. V lost 4 bases, J lost 5 bases, and 14 bases stayed unmatched. Written as DNA, the CDR3 is TGTGCCAGCAGCAGGGGTTCTACTAGCGGGAGCAATAACGAGCAGTACTTC. Translated, it gives CASSRGSTSGSNNEQYF. Full variable domain (missing parts from reference TRBV9 and TRBJ2-7): DSGVTQTPKHLITATGQRVTLRCSPRSGDLSVYWYQQSLDQGLQFLIQYYNGEERAKGNILERFSAQQFPDLHSELNLSSLELGDSALYFCASSRGSTSGSNNEQYFGPGTRLTVT.

As DNA, the CDR3 is TGCAGCGTTGAAAGGGGCCGTTTTCGGGAGCAGTTCTTC. This translates into CSVERGRFREQFF. This chain uses TRBV29-1 with TRBJ2-1; D is perhaps TRBD1 (5 bases). The CDR3 runs to 13 residues. The V end lost 2 bases, the J end lost 10 bases, and 15 bases lay between the germline ends. The V gene's germline CDR1 is SQVTM and CDR2 ANQGSEA.

This clonotype has only one observation. This chain joins TRBV19 and TRBJ2-3; no firm D call. V lost 7 bases, J lost 2 bases, and 7 bases lay in between. The germline gives CDR1 LNHDA, CDR2 SQIVND (reference sequence). This CDR3 contains 12 residues. This CDR3 reads CASKADTDTQYF. The CDR3 DNA sequence: TGTGCCAGTAAAGCAGACACAGATACGCAGTATTTT.

The rearrangement links TRBV20-1 to TRBJ2-1; 8 nucleotides line up with TRBD2. Germline CDR1 is DFQATT and CDR2 is SNEGSKA (reference sequence). Losses at the gene ends were 3 bases for V and 3 bases for J; bases not matched to a gene: 4. The CDR3 extends over 14 amino acids. CDR3 amino acids: CSARPSGSYNEQFF. CDR3 DNA: TGCAGTGCTAGGCCGAGCGGGAGCTACAATGAGCAGTTCTTC.

This chain links TRBV7-9 with TRBJ2-1, with D perhaps matching TRBD1 (6 bases). Germline CDR1 SEHNR, CDR2 FQNEAQ (reference sequence). Trimming took off 0 bases at V and 10 bases at J, with 10 bases between the two ends. The CDR3 totals 13 residues. The CDR3 nucleotides are TGTGCCAGCAGCTTAGCGGGAGACAGGGAGCAGTTCTTC. This encodes CASSLAGDREQFF.

The V gene is TRBV5-1, the J gene TRBJ2-2, with a tentative D call TRBD1 (6 bases). The germline gives CDR1 SGHRS, CDR2 YFSETQ. The CDR3 sequence is 16 residues long. The V end lost 3 bases, the J end lost 7 bases, and 19 bases lay between the germline ends. CDR3 region: CASSWELQGTDGELFF. For the CDR3, the DNA is TGCGCCAGCAGCTGGGAGTTACAGGGCACGGACGGGGAGCTGTTTTTT.

Ten or more counts support this clonotype. The chain joins TRBV11-2 to TRBJ2-7, with unresolved D. V was trimmed by 8 bases and J by 5 bases, leaving 10 bases between them. The CDR3 runs 11 residues. The germline V gene encodes CDR1 SGHAT and CDR2 FQNNGV. CDR3 amino acids: CASGKGHEQYF. The CDR3 DNA sequence: TGTGCCAGCGGGAAGGGCCACGAGCAGTACTTC.

CDR3 nucleotide sequence: TGTGCCAGCAGTTTGAACAGCGACATGAAAGCTTTCTTT. As protein: CASSLNSDMKAFF. J is TRBJ1-1 and V is TRBV27; D gene uncertain. Germline lookup yields CDR1 MNHEY and CDR2 SMNVEV (reference sequence). The CDR3 has 13 amino acids. The V end lost 3 bases, the J end lost 9 bases, and 14 bases lay between the germline ends.

This rearrangement joins TRBV20-1 to TRBJ2-5; perhaps TRBD2 as D (6 bases). V was trimmed by 3 bases and J by 6 bases, leaving 26 bases between them. The germline V gene has CDR1 DFQATT and CDR2 SNEGSKA (reference sequence). There are 17 residues in the CDR3. The CDR3 region is CSASSPGGSGAGKTQYF. DNA of the CDR3: TGCAGTGCTAGTTCTCCCGGGGGTAGTGGTGCCGGAAAGACCCAGTACTTC.

The chain links TRBV6-2 or TRBV6-3 to TRBJ2-6, with a weak D call TRBD1 (6 bases). This CDR3 contains 15 residues. Germline V lookup: CDR1 MNHEY, CDR2 SVGEGT. Trimming removed 8 bases from V and 2 bases from J, with 13 bases in between. The CDR3 region has the DNA TGTGCCAGCCGGGACACCAGCCCTGGGGCCAACGTCCTGACTTTC. Translated: CASRDTSPGANVLTF.

The rearrangement uses TRBV12-3 or TRBV12-4 and TRBJ1-6; D gene ambiguous. V was pared by 2 bases and J by 7 bases, with 12 bases between. The CDR3 runs 15 residues. CDR3 in amino acids: CASSLIGDGNSPLHF. DNA for the CDR3: TGTGCCAGCAGTTTAATTGGCGACGGGAATTCACCCCTCCACTTT.

This clonotype counts as medium-sized. V is TRBV27 and J is TRBJ2-3; perhaps TRBD2 as D (6 bases). The CDR3 has 15 amino acids. Between the trimmed V and J ends, which lost 3 bases and 2 bases, there was a span of 12 bases. Germline CDR1 MNHEY, CDR2 SMNVEV (reference sequence). The CDR3 region is CASSFEGRPTDTQYF. CDR3 coding DNA: TGTGCCAGCAGTTTCGAGGGGAGGCCCACAGATACGCAGTATTTT.

In this sample, this clonotype turned up once. At one end, the junction sequence differs from germline, possibly due to a read error. This rearrangement joins TRBV7-4 to TRBJ2-7; 10 bases are a match to TRBD2. CDR1 is SGHVT and CDR2 is SQSDAQ in the germline V gene. The CDR3 runs 16 residues. The CDR3 loop is CTSSSRSSSGSYEQYF. CDR3 nucleotides: TGTACCAGCAGCTCTAGGTCCTCTAGCGGGAGCTACGAGCAGTACTTC.

The CDR3 loop reads CASSLEQGWYEQYF. The CDR3 region has the DNA TGTGCCAGCAGCTTAGAGCAGGGGTGGTACGAGCAGTACTTC. This chain connects TRBV11-2 to TRBJ2-7; the D gene is possibly TRBD1 (6 bases). Germline assignment: CDR1 SGHAT and CDR2 FQNNGV. The CDR3 is 14 amino acids. V lost 0 bases, J lost 4 bases, and 10 bases lay in between.

This clonotype was detected many times. The genes are TRBV27 and TRBJ1-1; 10 bases are shared with TRBD1. V lost 3 bases to trimming and J lost 8 bases; unmatched junction nucleotides: 3. This CDR3 contains 13 residues. Germline V gives CDR1 MNHEY, CDR2 SMNVEV (reference sequence). The CDR3 spells CASSFPGQGEAFF. CDR3 nucleotide sequence: TGTGCCAGCAGTTTCCCGGGACAGGGGGAAGCTTTCTTT.

This clonotype has a count of ten or more. The V and J genes are TRBV7-3 and TRBJ2-7; D remains ambiguous. Looked up from germline, CDR1 is SGHTA and CDR2 is FQGTGA. Trimming took off 5 bases at V and 7 bases at J, with 15 bases between the two ends. The CDR3 length is 13 residues. CDR3 nucleotide sequence: TGTGCCAGCAGCGTGACTTGGACGGGTGAGCAGTACTTC. This translates into CASSVTWTGEQYF.

This clonotype has just a few counts. V usage is TRBV19 and J usage is TRBJ1-1, with TRBD1 as a possible D gene (5 bases). Germline V CDR1 and CDR2: LNHDA, SQIVND (reference sequence). The CDR3 has 15 amino acids. V was cut by 7 bases and J by 1 base, with 16 bases left in between. Here the CDR3 reads CASIGRGRKNTEAFF. CDR3 nucleotides: TGTGCCAGTATAGGAAGGGGCCGGAAGAACACTGAAGCTTTCTTT.

J is TRBJ2-7 and V is TRBV9; 8 nucleotides match TRBD1. Germline V gives CDR1 SGDLS, CDR2 YYNGEE. The CDR3 is made up of 15 amino acids. The V segment lost 0 bases and the J segment 3 bases; nucleotides outside the gene matches: 5. The CDR3 loop is CASSVGGTGVYEQYF. The DNA of the CDR3 is TGTGCCAGCAGCGTAGGCGGGACAGGAGTCTACGAGCAGTACTTC.

This clonotype was picked up many times. This chain connects TRBV3-1 to TRBJ2-7, with D uncertain. From germline, CDR1 is LGHDT and CDR2 YNNKEL (reference sequence). CDR3 length equals 16 residues. The ends were cut back, 7 bases at V and 5 bases at J, with 24 bases in the middle. The CDR3 DNA follows: TGTGCCAGCACCACTCACCGGACGGAGCCTATGGACGAGCAGTACTTC. Translated: CASTTHRTEPMDEQYF.

The gene calls are TRBV6-1 and TRBJ2-7; TRBD1 matches at 10 bases. V gave up 0 bases and J gave up 3 bases; unmatched junction bases: 2. CDR1 is MNHNS and CDR2 is SASEGT in the germline V gene. The CDR3 consists of 15 residues. CDR3 loop: CASSEAGQGNYEQYF. The CDR3 nucleotides are TGTGCCAGCAGTGAAGCGGGACAGGGGAACTACGAGCAGTACTTC.